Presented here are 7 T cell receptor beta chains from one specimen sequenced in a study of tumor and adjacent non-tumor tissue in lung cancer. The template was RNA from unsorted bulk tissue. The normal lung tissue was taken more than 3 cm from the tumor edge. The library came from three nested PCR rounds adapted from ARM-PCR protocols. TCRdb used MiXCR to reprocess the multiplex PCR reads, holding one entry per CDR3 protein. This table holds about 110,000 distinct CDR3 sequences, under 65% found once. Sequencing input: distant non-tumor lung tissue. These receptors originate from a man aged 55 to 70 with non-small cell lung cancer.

The CDR3 protein is CASSLVSTEQFF. The CDR3 DNA reads as TGTGCCAGCAGCTTAGTATCAACAGAGCAGTTCTTC. The chain joins TRBV11-1 to TRBJ2-1; D gene unclear. This CDR3 comprises 12 residues. V gave up 1 base and J gave up 10 bases, with 8 bases separating them. CDR1 is SGHAT and CDR2 is FQDESV in the germline V gene (reference sequence).

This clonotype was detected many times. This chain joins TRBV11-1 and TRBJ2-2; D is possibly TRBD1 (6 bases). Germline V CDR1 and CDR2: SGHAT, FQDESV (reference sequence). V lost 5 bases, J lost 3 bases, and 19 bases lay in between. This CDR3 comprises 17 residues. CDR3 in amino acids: CASSAQQGFPDTGELFF. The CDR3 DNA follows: TGTGCCAGCAGCGCACAACAGGGATTTCCCGACACCGGGGAGCTGTTTTTT.

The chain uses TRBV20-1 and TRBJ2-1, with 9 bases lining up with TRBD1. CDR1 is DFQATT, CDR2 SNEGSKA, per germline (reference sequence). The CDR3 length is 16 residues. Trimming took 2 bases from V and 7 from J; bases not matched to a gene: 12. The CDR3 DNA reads TGCAGTGCTAGACCCCCCTTGGGACAGGGAAGAAATGAGCAGTTCTTC. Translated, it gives CSARPPLGQGRNEQFF.

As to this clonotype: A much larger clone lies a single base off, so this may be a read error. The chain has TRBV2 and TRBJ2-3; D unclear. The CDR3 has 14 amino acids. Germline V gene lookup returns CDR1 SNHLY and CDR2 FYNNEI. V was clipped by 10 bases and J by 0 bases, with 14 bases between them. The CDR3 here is CATLDPASTDTQYF. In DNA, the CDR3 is TGTGCCACACTGGACCCCGCTAGCACAGATACGCAGTATTTT.

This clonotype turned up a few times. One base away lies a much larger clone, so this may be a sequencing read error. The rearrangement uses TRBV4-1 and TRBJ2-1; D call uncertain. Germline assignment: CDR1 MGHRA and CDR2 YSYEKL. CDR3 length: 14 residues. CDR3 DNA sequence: TGCGCCAGCAGCCAAGCCCTTAGTGTGGGTGAGCGGTTCTTC. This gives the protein CASSQALSVGERFF.

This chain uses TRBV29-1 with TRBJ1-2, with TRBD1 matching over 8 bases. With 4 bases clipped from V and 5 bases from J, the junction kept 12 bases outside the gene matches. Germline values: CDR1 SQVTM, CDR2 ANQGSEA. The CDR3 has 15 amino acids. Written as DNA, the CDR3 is TGCAGCGTTGGGATCCGGGACAGGAATCAATATGGCTACACCTTC. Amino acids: CSVGIRDRNQYGYTF.

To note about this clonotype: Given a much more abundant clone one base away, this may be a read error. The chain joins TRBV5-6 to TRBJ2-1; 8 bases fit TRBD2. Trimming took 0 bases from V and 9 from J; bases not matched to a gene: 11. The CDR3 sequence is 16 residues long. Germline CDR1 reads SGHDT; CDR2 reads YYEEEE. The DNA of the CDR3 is TGTGCCAGCAGCTTGGAGGGCGGGAGGAGGGACATTGAGCAGTTCTTC. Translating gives CASSLEGGRRDIEQFF.